This entry concerns a single T cell receptor (beta chain). TCRdb re-called the RACE reads through MiXCR, storing one row per CDR3 protein. The sample yields about 82,000 distinct CDR3 sequences, less than 11% seen once. The sample originates from a study of human T cells and chemical hapten exposure. Study-wide background: Doses of diphenylcyclopropenone went to the patients' scalps weekly throughout the roughly 24-week study.

The time point denotes: patch test 2, 6 weeks after DPC sensitization. As for treatment: therapeutic diphenylcyclopropenone sensitization with weekly scalp DPC. Blood draws preceded each patch test application. Each donor was an alopecia patient between 18 and 70 years of age who qualified for DPC. Germline lookup yields CDR1 MNHEY and CDR2 SVGAGI. V was pared by 7 bases and J by 0 bases, with 7 bases between. CDR3 length: 13 residues. The chain joins TRBV6-5 to TRBJ1-5, with no clear D. This specimen consisted of whole blood, obtained in connection with sensitization to the hapten diphenylcyclopropenone (DPC). The clonotype comes from a woman in her 50s with alopecia areata. Some clones in this sample may be carry-over from other donors' samples. The CDR3 nucleotides read TGTGCCAGCACCACCCTTAGCAATCAGCCCCAGCATTTT. The encoded protein is CASTTLSNQPQHF.